Listed below are T cell receptor beta chains from one sample, sequenced in a study of shared clonotypes between healthy human individuals. Sequencing was performed with immunoSEQ multiplex PCR; in TCRdb, only in-frame clones are kept and a portion is missing. The table includes over a million clones, about three quarters detected once. Source material: memory CD4+ T cells sorted from blood. These receptors originate from a man younger than 35 in good health. CDR3s include the opening cysteine and the closing phenylalanine or tryptophan. D genes are given only for firm matches. Some rows have no size entry. The others give once, few or many, or a class for an expanded clone.

J gene: TRBJ2-5
CDR3 length: 14
D gene: NA
clone size: NA
V gene: TRBV9
CDR3 DNA: TGTGCCAGCAGCGTAGGACAAAGTCAAAAGACCCAGTACTTC
CDR3 protein: CASSVGQSQKTQYF

J gene: TRBJ2-3
CDR3 length: 14
D gene: TRBD2
clone size: NA
V gene: TRBV28
CDR3 DNA: TGTGCTACCAGTATAGCGGGGGCCACAGATACGCAGTATTTT
CDR3 protein: CATSIAGATDTQYF

J gene: TRBJ2-3
CDR3 length: 15
D gene: NA
clone size: NA
V gene: TRBV7-9
CDR3 DNA: TGTGCCAGCAGCTTATTCGCACCCAACACAGATACGCAGTATTTT
CDR3 protein: CASSLFAPNTDTQYF

J gene: TRBJ2-3
CDR3 length: 15
D gene: TRBD1
clone size: NA
V gene: TRBV7-6
CDR3 DNA: TGTGCCAGCAGCTTTACGGGACAGGGGCCCGATACGCAGTATTTT
CDR3 protein: CASSFTGQGPDTQYF

J gene: TRBJ2-7
CDR3 length: 11
D gene: NA
clone size: NA
V gene: TRBV20-1
CDR3 DNA: TGCAGTGCTAGAGTAGGGGCCGAGCAGTACTTC
CDR3 protein: CSARVGAEQYF

J gene: TRBJ2-3
CDR3 length: 15
D gene: TRBD2
clone size: NA
V gene: TRBV5-4
CDR3 DNA: TGTGCCAGCAGCTTGGCCGGGACTAGTGCTATTACGCAGTATTTT
CDR3 protein: CASSLAGTSAITQYF

J gene: TRBJ2-1
CDR3 length: 13
D gene: NA
clone size: NA
V gene: TRBV11-3
CDR3 DNA: TGTGCCAGCAGCCTGGGGTCAGGACTAGAGCAGTTCTTC
CDR3 protein: CASSLGSGLEQFF

J gene: TRBJ1-2
CDR3 length: 15
D gene: TRBD1
clone size: NA
V gene: TRBV6-1
CDR3 DNA: TGTGCCAGCAGCTGGACAGGGCGGGAATCCTATGGCTACACCTTC
CDR3 protein: CASSWTGRESYGYTF

J gene: TRBJ2-7
CDR3 length: 14
D gene: NA
clone size: NA
V gene: TRBV6-5
CDR3 DNA: TGTGCCAGCAGAGGGACGGGGGGCACCTACGAGCAGTACTTC
CDR3 protein: CASRGTGGTYEQYF

J gene: TRBJ2-7
CDR3 length: 13
D gene: TRBD1
clone size: NA
V gene: TRBV30
CDR3 DNA: TGTGCCCTTACCGGACAGGCCCTCCACGAGCAGTACTTC
CDR3 protein: CALTGQALHEQYF

J gene: TRBJ2-7
CDR3 length: 15
D gene: NA
clone size: NA
V gene: TRBV27
CDR3 DNA: TGTGCCAGCAGAAAGGGCGGGGCTAGCTCCTACGAGCAGTACTTC
CDR3 protein: CASRKGGASSYEQYF

J gene: TRBJ2-1
CDR3 length: 14
D gene: NA
clone size: NA
V gene: TRBV10-3
CDR3 DNA: TGTGCCATCAGCCGGCTGAACTCCGAGAATGAGCAGTTCTTC
CDR3 protein: CAISRLNSENEQFF

J gene: TRBJ2-2
CDR3 length: 14
D gene: NA
clone size: NA
V gene: TRBV19
CDR3 DNA: TGTGCCAGTATTGAGACAGGCCTCACCGGGGAGCTGTTTTTT
CDR3 protein: CASIETGLTGELFF

J gene: TRBJ2-7
CDR3 length: 13
D gene: NA
clone size: few
V gene: TRBV18
CDR3 DNA: TGTGCCAGCTCCTCGGGACCCCGGGGGGAGCAGTACTTC
CDR3 protein: CASSSGPRGEQYF

J gene: TRBJ1-1
CDR3 length: 14
D gene: NA
clone size: NA
V gene: TRBV9
CDR3 DNA: TGTGCCAGCAGCCCAGGGCTTTCGATCACTGAAGCTTTCTTT
CDR3 protein: CASSPGLSITEAFF

J gene: TRBJ2-1
CDR3 length: 15
D gene: TRBD2
clone size: NA
V gene: TRBV9
CDR3 DNA: TGTGCCAGCAGCCCCGGGACTAGCACCTACAATGAGCAGTTCTTC
CDR3 protein: CASSPGTSTYNEQFF

J gene: TRBJ2-7
CDR3 length: 15
D gene: TRBD2
clone size: few
V gene: TRBV6-6
CDR3 DNA: TGTGCCAGCAGCTCTCAGCGGGGGGGGATCTACGAGCAGTACTTC
CDR3 protein: CASSSQRGGIYEQYF

J gene: TRBJ1-6
CDR3 length: 17
D gene: NA
clone size: NA
V gene: TRBV27
CDR3 DNA: TGTGCCAGCAGTTACCTAACCGGGGGGAGATATAATTCACCCCTCCACTTT
CDR3 protein: CASSYLTGGRYNSPLHF

J gene: TRBJ1-4
CDR3 length: 13
D gene: NA
clone size: NA
V gene: TRBV19
CDR3 DNA: TGTGCCAGTAGCCCTCAGGGTGATGAAAAACTGTTTTTT
CDR3 protein: CASSPQGDEKLFF